The rows below give T cell receptor beta chains drawn from one sample of a study of a mutant IDH1 vaccine in newly diagnosed glioma. The antigens of these receptors remain unknown. Assay: immunoSEQ multiplex PCR; the TCRdb copy retains only in-frame clones and omits some. The sample has under 150,000 clones; about 82% are singletons. The sequenced sample was PBMCs, obtained from a glioma patient whose treatment included an IDH1 peptide vaccine. These receptors came from a man in his forties with glioma. CDR3s include the opening cysteine and the closing phenylalanine or tryptophan. D genes are given only for firm matches. Clone sizes are given selectively: once, few, many, or a class where the clone is expanded.

D	V	J	size	DNA	CDR3
.	TRBV10-2	TRBJ1-5	.	TGCGCCAGCTTAGCGGATTGGGGAATAAGAAATCAGCCCCAGCATTTT	CASLADWGIRNQPQHF
.	TRBV7-2	TRBJ2-5	.	TGTGCCAGCAGCTTAGCCCCTCCCAGGGAGACCCAGTACTTC	CASSLAPPRETQYF
.	TRBV7-2	TRBJ2-2	.	TGTGCCAGCAGATCACGACCGGGACGCCCCTCCGGGGAGCTGTTTTTT	CASRSRPGRPSGELFF
.	TRBV7-7	TRBJ2-5	.	TGTGCTAGCAGCTTAGACAGGTCTTCTCAAGAGACCCAGTACTTC	CASSLDRSSQETQYF
.	TRBV19	TRBJ2-6	.	TGTGCCAGTATCCACACGGGGGCGACTGGGGCCAACGTCCTGACTTTC	CASIHTGATGANVLTF
.	TRBV19	TRBJ1-6	.	TGTGCCAGTAGTATCTTGAGGGGCTCCTATAATTCACCCCTCCACTTT	CASSILRGSYNSPLHF
.	TRBV6-4	TRBJ1-4	.	TGTGCCAGCAGCCCGACAGTTAATGAAAAACTGTTTTTT	CASSPTVNEKLFF
TRBD1	TRBV6-5	TRBJ2-7	.	TGTGCCAGCAGTTACTCCGACAGGGTAAACTACGAGCAGTACTTC	CASSYSDRVNYEQYF
.	TRBV5-1	TRBJ1-2	.	TGCGCCAGCAGCTTGGGTCTTGTCGGACGTAGGAATAACTATGGCTACACCTTC	CASSLGLVGRRNNYGYTF
.	TRBV5-4	TRBJ1-1	.	TGTGCCAGCAGCTTGACTGGCTCGAACACTGAAGCTTTCTTT	CASSLTGSNTEAFF
TRBD2	TRBV9	TRBJ2-1	once	TGTGCCAGCAGCGTAGGACTAGCGGGCCTATACAATGAGCAGTTCTTC	CASSVGLAGLYNEQFF
.	TRBV9	TRBJ1-2	.	TGTGCCAGCAGCTCAGGGTTTACCTATGGCTACACCTTC	CASSSGFTYGYTF
.	TRBV7-3	TRBJ2-1	.	TGTGCCAGCAGCTTAGAAGAGGTAAATGAGCAGTTCTTC	CASSLEEVNEQFF
.	TRBV7-2	TRBJ2-1	.	TGTGCCAGCAGCCTGGGGGTCGTAAGCGAGTTCTTC	CASSLGVVSEFF
.	TRBV7-9	TRBJ1-2	.	TGTGCCAGCAGCTTAACAGGGAGTTCGGCCTTC	CASSLTGSSAF
.	TRBV19	TRBJ2-5	.	TGTGCCAGTAGTATCGGCAGGAGGACGAAAGAGACCCAGTACTTC	CASSIGRRTKETQYF
.	TRBV5-3	TRBJ1-1	.	TGTGCCAGAAGCTTGAAGGTTAGGGGGAGGATGAACACTGAAGCTTTCTTT	CARSLKVRGRMNTEAFF
.	TRBV18	TRBJ2-7	.	TGTGCCAGCTCACCACCGGGGTTGAGGCATTACGAGCAGTACTTC	CASSPPGLRHYEQYF
.	TRBV15	TRBJ1-5	.	TGTGCCACCAGCACCAAAGGAGGTTCTGGGCCCCAGCATTTT	CATSTKGGSGPQHF
.	TRBV6-5	TRBJ2-7	.	TGTGCCAGCAGTTCTACAGGTTACGAGCAGTACTTC	CASSSTGYEQYF
.	TRBV7-9	TRBJ1-4	.	TGTGCCGTAAATAAGGCCAGTGAAAAACTGTTTTTT	CAVNKASEKLFF
.	TRBV19	TRBJ2-5	.	TGTGCCAGTAGTACGGGCGAGACCCAGTACTTC	CASSTGETQYF
.	TRBV5-5	TRBJ2-7	.	TGTGCCAGCAGCTTGAACGAGCAGTACTTC	CASSLNEQYF
.	TRBV7-2	TRBJ2-3	.	TGTGCCAGCAGCTTAGGGACTAGCACAGATACGCAGTATTTT	CASSLGTSTDTQYF
TRBD2	TRBV7-8	TRBJ2-3	few	TGTGCCAGCAGCGCGACGGGGGGAGATACGCAGTATTTT	CASSATGGDTQYF
.	TRBV28	TRBJ1-1	.	TGTGCCAGCAGAACTGGGAACACTGAAGCTTTCTTT	CASRTGNTEAFF
.	TRBV19	TRBJ1-2	.	TGTGCCAGTAGTCCACCTCCACAGGGAGGGGGCTACACCTTC	CASSPPPQGGGYTF
.	TRBV5-1	TRBJ2-3	.	TGCGCCAGCAGCCCGAAGGGGCAGAGCACAGATACGCAGTATTTT	CASSPKGQSTDTQYF
TRBD2	TRBV7-2	TRBJ2-1	.	TGTGCCAGCAGCCGGACCCGACTAGCTGTACAGTTCTTC	CASSRTRLAVQFF
TRBD2	TRBV5-6	TRBJ2-7	.	TGTGCCAGCAGCTGGGGGACTAGCGGAGTATACGAGCAGTACTTC	CASSWGTSGVYEQYF
TRBD1	TRBV5-1	TRBJ1-3	.	TGCGCCAGCAGCGAGGGGGCGGCGGGAAACACCATATATTTT	CASSEGAAGNTIYF
TRBD1	TRBV6-5	TRBJ2-7	.	TGTGCCAGCAAGAAACAGGGGGCCTACGAGCAGTACTTC	CASKKQGAYEQYF
TRBD1	TRBV6-5	TRBJ1-2	many	TGTGCCAGCAGTTATTCAGGGGGCCAGGGCTACACCTTC	CASSYSGGQGYTF
.	TRBV9	TRBJ2-3	.	TGTGCCAGCAGCGGACCGCGGGCTACTAGCACAGATACGCAGTATTTT	CASSGPRATSTDTQYF
.	TRBV9	TRBJ2-2	.	TGTGCCAGCAGCGTAGCAACAGGGTGGGTCACCGGGGAGCTGTTTTTT	CASSVATGWVTGELFF
TRBD1	TRBV2	TRBJ1-3	.	TGTGCCAGCAGCGCCGGGACAGGGAGCTCTGGAAACACCATATATTTT	CASSAGTGSSGNTIYF
TRBD2	TRBV7-9	TRBJ2-1	.	TGTGCCAGCAGCCCACCTCCGGGACTAGCGGGGTACAATGAGCAGTTCTTC	CASSPPPGLAGYNEQFF
.	TRBV11-2	TRBJ2-5	.	TGTGCCAGCAGCTTAGACGGGGAGACCCAGTACTTC	CASSLDGETQYF
.	TRBV19	TRBJ1-3	.	TGTGCCAGTACTCACAGGGCCTCTGGAAACACCATATATTTT	CASTHRASGNTIYF
.	TRBV29-1	TRBJ1-1	.	TGCAGCGTTGAAGATCGGGCAGGGATTAACACTGAAGCTTTCTTT	CSVEDRAGINTEAFF
TRBD1	TRBV7-6	TRBJ1-1	.	TGTGCCAGCAGCTTAGTTACAGGGGACACTGAAGCTTTCTTT	CASSLVTGDTEAFF
.	TRBV10-3	TRBJ1-2	.	TGTGCCATCAGGATGGAGAACAACTATGGCTACACCTTC	CAIRMENNYGYTF
.	TRBV29-1	TRBJ2-1	.	TGCAGCGTTTATACTTCAACGGAACAGTTCTTC	CSVYTSTEQFF
TRBD1	TRBV11-3	TRBJ2-7	.	TGTGCCAGCAGCTTAGGCGGGACAGGGGACGAGCAGTACTTC	CASSLGGTGDEQYF
.	TRBV6-4	TRBJ2-2	.	TGTGCCAGCAGTGAGGAGGGGCCCGGGGAGCTGTTTTTT	CASSEEGPGELFF
.	TRBV7-6	TRBJ2-2	.	TGTGCCAGCAGCTTAGTAGGCAGGGGTGCCGGGGAGCTGTTTTTT	CASSLVGRGAGELFF
.	TRBV7-2	TRBJ1-3	once	TGTGCCAGCAGCTTAGCGGGGTTCGGGTCTGGAAACACCATATATTTT	CASSLAGFGSGNTIYF
.	TRBV7-9	TRBJ2-5	.	TGTGCCAGCAGGTATAGTACTGGTGGGACCCAGTACTTC	CASRYSTGGTQYF
TRBD2	TRBV6-1	TRBJ2-1	.	TGTGCCAGCAGTGTAGGGACTAACATAAATGAGCAGTTCTTC	CASSVGTNINEQFF
TRBD1	TRBV5-4	TRBJ2-4	.	TGTGCCAGCAGCTTGGGGCGACAGGGTGGAGCCAAAAACATTCAGTACTTC	CASSLGRQGGAKNIQYF
.	TRBV29-1	TRBJ2-5	many	TGCAGCGTTGTCATGGGGGCAGAGTATGAGACCCAGTACTTC	CSVVMGAEYETQYF
.	TRBV4-1	TRBJ2-1	.	TGCGCCAGCAGCCAAATGGACTACAATGAGCAGTTCTTC	CASSQMDYNEQFF
.	TRBV18	TRBJ2-3	.	TGTGCCAGCTCACCATCAGCGCCGAGCACAGATACGCAGTATTTT	CASSPSAPSTDTQYF
.	TRBV25-1	TRBJ2-7	once	TGTGCCAGCAGTCCCGGGACATGGACCTACGAGCAGTACTTC	CASSPGTWTYEQYF
TRBD2	TRBV6-5	TRBJ2-3	.	TGTGCCAGCAGTAACACTGGACTAGCGGTAACGCAGTATTTT	CASSNTGLAVTQYF